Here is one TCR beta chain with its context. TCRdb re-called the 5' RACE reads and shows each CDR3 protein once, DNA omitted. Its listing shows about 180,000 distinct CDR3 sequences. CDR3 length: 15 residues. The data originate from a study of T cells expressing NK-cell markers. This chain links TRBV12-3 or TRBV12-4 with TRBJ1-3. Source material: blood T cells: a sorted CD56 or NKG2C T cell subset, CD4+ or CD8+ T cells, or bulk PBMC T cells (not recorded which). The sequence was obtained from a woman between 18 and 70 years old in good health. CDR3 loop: CASSFAGPSGNTIYF.